The rows below give T cell receptor beta chains drawn from one sample of a study of CD8+CD57+ T cells in acquired aplastic anemia. TCRdb re-analysed the reads in MiXCR, keeping a single row per CDR3 protein. The sample has approximately 300,000 distinct CDR3 sequences; 56% are singletons. Sequences were obtained from sorted CD4+, CD8+, or CD8+CD57+ T cells (not recorded which) from PBMCs. The receptor set was obtained from a human donor with aplastic anemia. Both conserved end residues are part of each CDR3. A D gene is named only where the DNA matches it firmly. Clone size, where shown, is once, few, many, or a class for clones that have expanded.

d_call | j_call | clone_size | v_call | cdr3_aa | cdr3_nt
- | TRBJ1-1 | many | TRBV2 | CASRRTSTPALGTEAFF | TGTGCCAGTAGGAGGACCAGCACTCCGGCCCTGGGCACTGAAGCTTTCTTT
- | TRBJ2-6 | - | TRBV29-1 | CSVGKGQPSGANVLTF | TGCAGCGTTGGTAAGGGTCAGCCCTCTGGGGCCAACGTCCTGACTTTC
- | TRBJ2-7 | - | TRBV7-8 | CASSLASGTLYEQYF | TGTGCCAGCAGCTTAGCCTCCGGGACCCTCTACGAGCAGTACTTC
TRBD2 | TRBJ2-3 | few | TRBV9 | CASSAELAGATDTQYF | TGTGCCAGCAGCGCGGAACTAGCGGGGGCCACAGATACGCAGTATTTT
TRBD1 | TRBJ1-5 | - | TRBV7-9 | CASSRGTGIYQPQHF | TGTGCCAGCAGCCGCGGGACAGGAATATATCAGCCCCAGCATTTT
- | TRBJ1-6 | - | TRBV25-1 | CASSPGAANFNSPLHF | TGTGCCAGCAGTCCCGGGGCAGCAAATTTTAATTCACCCCTCCACTTT
- | TRBJ1-1 | - | TRBV7-4 | CASSVLREGTEAFF | TGTGCCAGCAGTGTCCTCAGGGAAGGGACTGAAGCTTTCTTT
TRBD2 | TRBJ2-3 | - | TRBV11-2 | CASSTSGTRQDTQYF | TGTGCCAGCAGCACCTCCGGGACTAGGCAAGATACGCAGTATTTT
- | TRBJ2-1 | - | TRBV7-2 | CASSYRDAPWF | TGTGCCAGCAGCTACCGGGACGCCCCTTGGTTC
- | TRBJ1-6 | - | TRBV29-1 | CSVGQGLDSPLHF | TGCAGCGTTGGCCAGGGGCTGGATTCACCCCTCCACTTT